This T cell receptor (beta chain) stems from a study of regulatory T cells in long-lasting Graves disease. Trimming took off 2 bases at V and 2 bases at J, with 9 bases between the two ends. The CDR3 covers 15 residues. Germline-derived CDR1 and CDR2 are PRHDT and FYEKMQ (reference sequence). This clonotype was counted ten times or more. As yet, its antigen is unknown. Time point defined: newly diagnosed GD, antithyroid drugs for less than 3 months. Scientists built the TCR library using RNA that was extracted from PBMCs. Study-level results: Persistent disease preferred TRBV28, TRBJ1-2 and TRBJ2-5; new disease, TRBV20-1 and TRBJ2-1.

To make TCR beta libraries, researchers used iRepertoire HTBI primers and Arm-PCR of CDR3 regions. TCRdb ran MiXCR on the multiplex PCR reads and lists one entry per CDR3 protein. The repertoire holds about 540,000 distinct CDR3 sequences, with less than 15% as singletons. This same sample was also part of a study on T cells in Graves' hyperthyroidism and ophthalmopathy. That investigation notes: The TCR CDR3 was amplified in a first-round RT-PCR using the HTBI primer set. Also found in blood were most expanded thyroid clonotypes above 0.001.

The rearrangement links TRBV13 to TRBJ1-4; D not resolved. The origin of this receptor is a young man with Graves disease. The sequencing here drew on peripheral blood mononuclear cells (PBMCs), taken at new diagnosis, from a patient treated with antithyroid drugs. For the CDR3, the DNA is TGTGCCAGCAGCTTACTCGGGAGCACTAATGAAAAACTGTTTTTT. Encoded protein: CASSLLGSTNEKLFF.